These 11 T cell receptor beta chains came from one sample sequenced in a study of T cell repertoires in cytomegalovirus infection. These TCRs are of unknown antigen specificity. One entry per CDR3 protein, called by TCRdb with MiXCR from the reads. The data show fewer than 1,000,000 distinct CDR3 sequences, with roughly a third seen just once and over 10% held by the top ten. Sequencing was performed on cultured CD8+ T cells from PBMCs, taken from culture after CMV antigen stimulation. These receptors were taken from a human donor in good health (CMV status not recorded). Some clones in this sample may be carry-over from other donors' samples.

About this clonotype: This may be a read error, as it is one base from a much larger clone. This chain connects TRBV7-9 to TRBJ2-3; 7 positions match TRBD2. Germline CDR1 reads SEHNR; CDR2 reads FQNEAQ (reference sequence). This CDR3 contains 13 residues. The CDR3 sequence: CVSSRAGADTQYF. The CDR3, as DNA: TGTGTCAGCAGCCGTGCGGGGGCAGATACGCAGTATTTT.

The chain uses TRBV19 and TRBJ2-3, with TRBD1 matching 9 bases. This CDR3 has 17 amino acids. Germline CDR1 LNHDA, CDR2 SQIVND (reference sequence). Losses at the gene ends were 3 bases for V and 1 base for J; bases not matched to a gene: 8. The CDR3 reads CASSMPWDRVGTDTQYF. Here the CDR3 DNA reads TGTGCCAGTAGTATGCCGTGGGACAGGGTCGGCACAGATACGCAGTATTTT.

This clonotype has only a few counts. The rearrangement joins TRBV6-1 to TRBJ2-7, with 12 bases fitting TRBD2. The CDR3 runs 18 residues. Germline assignment: CDR1 MNHNS and CDR2 SASEGT. The V segment lost 2 bases and the J segment 2 bases; nucleotides outside the gene matches: 10. For the CDR3, the DNA is TGTGCCAGCAGTGAACCCCACTCACTAGCGGGGGGTACCTACGAGCAGTACTTC. Its protein product is CASSEPHSLAGGTYEQYF.

This clonotype was found a few times. This sequence joins TRBV7-9 and TRBJ2-1, with a tentative D call TRBD1 (5 bases). Trimming left V 7 bases short and J 0 bases short, with 13 bases between. The CDR3 extends over 15 amino acids. CDR1 SEHNR and CDR2 FQNEAQ come from the germline V gene (reference sequence). CDR3: CASTPTVSSYNEQFF. The CDR3 DNA follows: TGTGCCAGCACCCCGACAGTGAGCTCCTACAATGAGCAGTTCTTC. The variable domain in full, with the rest retrieved from reference TRBV7-9 and TRBJ2-1, is DTGVSQNPRHKITKRGQNVTFRCDPISEHNRLYWYRQTLGQGPEFLTYFQNEAQLEKSRLLSDRFSAERPKGSFSTLEIQRTEQGDSAMYLCASTPTVSSYNEQFFGPGTRLTVL.

CDR3 in DNA: TGTGCCAGCAGTGCTATCCGACAGGGCGGAACCGGGGAGCTGTTTTTT. Its translation is CASSAIRQGGTGELFF. The chain employs TRBV6-1 and TRBJ2-2; 7 positions agree with TRBD1. V shed 4 bases, J shed 5 bases, and the junction held 10 bases outside the gene matches. Germline V gene data show CDR1 as MNHNS and CDR2 as SASEGT. This CDR3 region has 16 residues.

This clonotype is termed medium-sized. The J gene is TRBJ2-1, the V gene TRBV7-9; D may correspond to TRBD1 or TRBD2 (5 bases each). CDR3 length: 15 amino acids. From germline, CDR1 is SEHNR and CDR2 FQNEAQ (reference sequence). Trimming pared 7 bases from V and 4 bases from J, leaving 17 bases between. CDR3 nucleotides: TGTGCCAGCACCACGGGGCAGTACCTATACAATGAGCAGTTCTTC. This sequence encodes CASTTGQYLYNEQFF.

This clonotype has just a few counts. The CDR3 DNA is TGTGCCAGCAGCACACCGTCTAACTATGGCTACACCTTC. It specifies CASSTPSNYGYTF. The chain links TRBV7-9 to TRBJ1-2, with D hard to call. Trimming pared 5 bases from V and 0 bases from J, leaving 7 bases between. Germline loops: CDR1 SEHNR, CDR2 FQNEAQ (reference sequence). The CDR3 is 13 amino acids.

V and J are TRBV2 and TRBJ2-3; 14 nucleotides line up with TRBD2. The junction had 6 bases not matched to a gene; V was cut back by 11 bases and J by 5 bases. Germline V gene data show CDR1 as SNHLY and CDR2 as FYNNEI. The CDR3 covers 14 residues. The CDR3 coding sequence is TGTGCCGTGACTAGCGGGGGGGCCAAAGATACGCAGTATTTT. It is translated as CAVTSGGAKDTQYF.

This clonotype was counted between two and nine times. The CDR3 loop reads CASSFTYANSNQPQHF. For the CDR3, the DNA is TGTGCCAGCAGTTTCACTTATGCTAATAGCAATCAGCCCCAGCATTTT. The chain joins TRBV27 to TRBJ1-5; D gene uncertain. The V end lost 3 bases, the J end lost 0 bases, and 12 bases lay between the germline ends. CDR1 and CDR2 from the germline V gene are MNHEY and SMNVEV (reference sequence). This CDR3 region has 16 residues.

This clonotype showed up many times. The V call is TRBV7-2, the J call TRBJ2-5; TRBD2 might be the D (5 bases). This CDR3 spans 16 amino acids. Between the trimmed V and J ends, which lost 0 bases and 0 bases, there was a span of 11 bases. Germline V gene lookup returns CDR1 SGHTA and CDR2 FQGNSA. CDR3 loop: CASSLALYSDQETQYF. In nucleotides, the CDR3 is TGTGCCAGCAGCTTAGCGCTTTATAGCGACCAAGAGACCCAGTACTTC.

The rearrangement joins TRBV5-1 to TRBJ2-5; D may be TRBD2 (5 bases). Per the germline V gene, CDR1 is SGHRS and CDR2 is YFSETQ. This CDR3 comprises 14 residues. Trimming pared 2 bases from V and 5 bases from J, leaving 13 bases between. The CDR3 is CASSFFEGPETQYF. The CDR3, as DNA: TGCGCCAGCAGCTTCTTCGAGGGCCCGGAGACCCAGTACTTC.